This TCR beta chain was captured in a study of shared clonotypes between healthy human individuals. Study-level background: Contributing individuals were two females and a few males aged 18 to 49. Plates per donor: three CD4 naive, three CD4 memory, two CD8 naive, one CD8 memory.

Profiling relied on immunoSEQ multiplex PCR, and the TCRdb table lists in-frame clones only, not all of them. Among 1.4 million or so clones listed, approximately 98.5% were seen once. Study observations and caveats: Generation probability values for non-shared clonotypes were lower than those for clonotypes shared by all four donors. Only blood samples were collected, and tissue repertoires likely differ.

Comment on this clone: Its specificity is not known. A read error may account for a junction end that differs from germline.

From germline, CDR1 is SGHKS and CDR2 YYEKEE (reference sequence). This CDR3 spans 13 amino acids. The sequence derives from a man aged 25 to 45 in good health. Sequenced input: naive CD4+ T cells sorted from blood. This sample's subset: CD45RA+ positively selected. The J gene is TRBJ1-3, the V gene TRBV5-5, with D maybe TRBD1 (6 bases). The DNA for the CDR3 is TGTGCCAGCAGCCCAGGGGCTGGCAACACCATATATTTT. Translating it yields CASSPGAGNTIYF.